This record covers a single TCR beta chain. Its target is not known. The PCR used 60 Vbeta and 13 Jbeta primers. Sequenced by immunoSEQ multiplex PCR; TCRdb stores in-frame clones only, minus some. The sample includes some 150,000 clones. Trimming pared 3 bases from V and 3 bases from J, leaving 6 bases between. The CDR3 contains 13 residues. CDR1 and CDR2 (germline): SGHDN, FVKESK. These data come from a study of cytomegalovirus exposure and HLA in healthy donors. Overall study results and limits: One later analysis reportedly identified an Asian-associated ancestry cluster that showed fewer N-insertions than the approximately 710-donor mean. Three CMV-associated chains were confirmed in vitro to be specific for CMV antigens.

V and J are TRBV14 and TRBJ1-5; D gene ambiguous. What was sequenced was PBMCs. This receptor was taken from a woman aged 18-29 years in good health and CMV-seronegative. CDR3 nucleotide sequence: TGTGCCAGCAGCCACAGAACCAATCAGCCCCAGCATTTT. Its protein is CASSHRTNQPQHF.